Presented here are 25 T cell receptor beta chains from one specimen sequenced in a study of cytomegalovirus exposure and HLA in healthy donors. Clones were read by immunoSEQ multiplex PCR, and TCRdb kept only the in-frame ones, dropping some. This table has 200,000 to 250,000 clones, around 88% appearing once. Sequenced material: PBMCs. These receptors were obtained from a woman between 18 and 29 years old in good health and CMV-seronegative.

The chain couples TRBV28 to TRBJ2-1; 8 bases are a match to TRBD1. V dropped 5 bases and J dropped 7; count of bases not matched to a gene: 10. The CDR3 spans 15 residues. Germline V gene sequence: CDR1 MDHEN, CDR2 SYDVKM. CDR3 coding DNA: TGTGCCAGCAGTCAGACAGGGGCAAAGGTAAATGAGCAGTTCTTC. It codes for CASSQTGAKVNEQFF.

The V and J genes are TRBV4-1 and TRBJ2-2; a weak D match, TRBD1 (5 bases). The CDR3 loop spans 16 amino acids. V lost 1 base to trimming and J lost 6 bases, with 15 bases between them. Germline V gene sequence: CDR1 MGHRA, CDR2 YSYEKL. In DNA form, the CDR3 reads TGCGCCAGCAGCCAAGGGGCAGGGCCTGCGTCCGGGGAGCTGTTTTTT. Its protein product is CASSQGAGPASGELFF.

The chain has TRBV6-1 and TRBJ2-7, with D possibly being TRBD1 (5 bases). Germline assignment: CDR1 MNHNS and CDR2 SASEGT. The V and J ends lost 2 bases and 3 bases respectively, with 8 bases between them. The CDR3 has 13 residues. The DNA for the CDR3 is TGTGCCAGCAGTGAACTTAGGGGCTACGAGCAGTACTTC. It specifies CASSELRGYEQYF.

The V and J genes are TRBV7-9 and TRBJ2-1; 10 nucleotides match TRBD2. The CDR3 sequence is 17 residues long. The J segment lost 6 bases and the V segment lost 7 bases, leaving 15 bases of the junction unmatched. Germline values: CDR1 SEHNR, CDR2 FQNEAQ (reference sequence). CDR3 DNA sequence: TGTGCCAGCAAGTCCGACCGATCGAGCGGGAGGGCCAATGAGCAGTTCTTC. Translating gives CASKSDRSSGRANEQFF. The complete variable domain, with remaining parts taken from reference TRBV7-9 and TRBJ2-1, reads DTGVSQNPRHKITKRGQNVTFRCDPISEHNRLYWYRQTLGQGPEFLTYFQNEAQLEKSRLLSDRFSAERPKGSFSTLEIQRTEQGDSAMYLCASKSDRSSGRANEQFFGPGTRLTVL.

The chain uses TRBV5-1 and TRBJ1-2, with 7 bases matching TRBD1. Per germline, CDR1 SGHRS and CDR2 YFSETQ. The trim removed 0 bases at V and 7 bases at J, leaving 3 bases unmatched. The CDR3 loop spans 13 amino acids. DNA for the CDR3: TGCGCCAGCAGCTTGGAGGGGGCAACTGGCTACACCTTC. Amino acids: CASSLEGATGYTF.

The rearrangement joins TRBV6-5 to TRBJ2-1, with D perhaps TRBD1 (6 bases). Trimming removed 5 bases at V and 0 bases at J, with 11 bases between. Per germline, CDR1 MNHEY and CDR2 SVGAGI. The CDR3 has 15 amino acids. As DNA, the CDR3 is TGTGCCAGCAGTCACGACAGGAGCTCCTACAATGAGCAGTTCTTC. Translation: CASSHDRSSYNEQFF.

The CDR3: CATGVAGNTGELFF. The CDR3 region has the DNA TGTGCCACCGGAGTAGCGGGGAACACCGGGGAGCTGTTTTTT. The rearrangement links TRBV15 to TRBJ2-2, with 7 bases fitting TRBD2. From germline, CDR1 is LNHNV and CDR2 YYDKDF (reference sequence). The CDR3 has 14 amino acids. V lost 8 bases and J lost 1; bases outside the gene matches: 4.

This clone appeared a single time. The V gene is TRBV2, the J gene TRBJ1-1; no definite D call. Trimming took 0 bases from V and 0 from J, leaving 5 bases between them. Germline V gene data show CDR1 as SNHLY and CDR2 as FYNNEI. The CDR3 is 14 residues long. CDR3 bases: TGTGCCAGCAGTGAAGCGCGGATGAACACTGAAGCTTTCTTT. This sequence encodes CASSEARMNTEAFF.

In nucleotides, the CDR3 is TGTGCCAGCTCGCCCCCCGCTAGCGGGAGCCTTTCCGAGCAGTACTTC. It translates to CASSPPASGSLSEQYF. This chain joins TRBV18 and TRBJ2-7, with 10 bases aligning to TRBD2. This CDR3 contains 16 residues. Germline CDR1 KGHSH, CDR2 LQKENI. The J segment lost 6 bases and the V segment lost 6 bases, leaving 14 bases of the junction unmatched.

The chain carries TRBV4-2 and TRBJ1-1, with D unresolved. CDR3 length: 14 amino acids. V was trimmed by 0 bases and J by 1 base, leaving 6 bases between them. CDR1 is LGHNA and CDR2 is YNFKEQ in the germline V gene. CDR3 sequence: CASSQDSRNTEAFF. As DNA, the CDR3 is TGTGCCAGCAGCCAAGATTCGCGGAACACTGAAGCTTTCTTT.

The J gene is TRBJ2-2, the V gene TRBV7-2, with D hard to call. CDR1 and CDR2 from the germline V gene are SGHTA and FQGNSA. This CDR3 is 13 amino acids long. Trimming stripped 5 bases from V and 4 bases from J, with 8 bases between. CDR3 loop: CASSPLVTGELFF. CDR3 coding DNA: TGTGCCAGCAGCCCTCTTGTCACCGGGGAGCTGTTTTTT.

This clone has only a few counts. The chain recombines TRBV28 with TRBJ2-2, with D perhaps TRBD2 (5 bases). Looked up from germline, CDR1 is MDHEN and CDR2 is SYDVKM. The ends were cut back, 6 bases at V and 9 bases at J, with 11 bases in the middle. This CDR3 contains 12 residues. CDR3 nucleotides: TGTGCCAGCAGGGCTAGCCTGAGGGAGCTGTTTTTT. Translation: CASRASLRELFF.

The chain carries TRBV5-1 and TRBJ2-5; 8 nucleotides agree with TRBD2. The CDR3 runs 14 residues. Trimming cost V 4 bases and J 5 bases; bases outside gene matches: 7. Germline loops: CDR1 SGHRS, CDR2 YFSETQ. The CDR3 coding sequence is TGCGCCAGCAGCCCAGGGACTAGTTGGGAGACCCAGTACTTC. This sequence encodes CASSPGTSWETQYF. The variable domain in full, completed from reference TRBV5-1 and TRBJ2-5, reads KAGVTQTPRYLIKTRGQQVTLSCSPISGHRSVSWYQQTPGQGLQFLFEYFSETQRNKGNFPGRFSGRQFSNSRSEMNVSTLELGDSALYLCASSPGTSWETQYFGPGTRLLVL.

V and J are TRBV5-4 and TRBJ2-5; D unclear. Germline CDR1 SGHNT, CDR2 YYREEE (reference sequence). Deletions cut 4 bases from V and 5 bases from J, with 12 bases between. CDR3 length equals 13 residues. CDR3 bases: TGTGCCAGCAGCACTAAGCTGGCGGAGACCCAGTACTTC. It yields the protein CASSTKLAETQYF.

The gene calls are TRBV4-1 and TRBJ2-5; weak D call: TRBD1 (6 bases). Germline V gene sequence: CDR1 MGHRA, CDR2 YSYEKL. The V end was cut by 0 bases, the J end by 4 bases, with 12 bases between. This CDR3 has 15 residues. The CDR3 region has the DNA TGCGCCAGCAGCCAAGAGGGCAGGGGCTCAGAGACCCAGTACTTC. Translated, it gives CASSQEGRGSETQYF.

The chain links TRBV28 to TRBJ1-4, with unresolved D. Trimming shortened V by 3 bases and J by 7 bases, and 18 bases separated the two germline ends. The CDR3 is 16 residues long. The germline V gene encodes CDR1 MDHEN and CDR2 SYDVKM. CDR3 sequence reads: CASSFTSRLLGEKLFF. CDR3 coding DNA: TGTGCCAGCAGTTTTACGTCCAGACTGCTCGGTGAAAAACTGTTTTTT.

The chain couples TRBV28 to TRBJ1-2; D not resolved. V was pared by 6 bases and J by 8 bases, with 19 bases between. CDR1 is MDHEN and CDR2 is SYDVKM in the germline V gene. The CDR3 spans 14 residues. CDR3 sequence reads: CASSWMRRAGGYTF. The CDR3 region has the DNA TGTGCCAGCAGCTGGATGAGGAGGGCCGGCGGCTACACCTTC.

The V gene is TRBV27, the J gene TRBJ2-3; D call uncertain. The CDR3 is 15 residues long. The germline CDR1 and CDR2 sequences are MNHEY and SMNVEV (reference sequence). V was pared by 10 bases and J by 1 base, with 18 bases between. CDR3 coding DNA: TGTGCCACCGGCGATACCGGGTCTCGCACAGATACGCAGTATTTT. Translating gives CATGDTGSRTDTQYF.

V gene TRBV6-1 combines with J gene TRBJ1-5; 8 positions agree with TRBD1. Trimming took 6 bases from V and 7 from J; bases not matched to a gene: 11. This CDR3 is 15 amino acids long. The germline V gene encodes CDR1 MNHNS and CDR2 SASEGT. Written as DNA, the CDR3 is TGTGCCAGCAGCGACTCAGGGACAGGTGCGCAGCCCCAGCATTTT. It specifies CASSDSGTGAQPQHF.

The rearrangement joins TRBV7-9 to TRBJ2-3; 7 bases line up with TRBD2. The V gene end was trimmed by 2 bases and the J gene end by 2 bases; junction bases not matched to a gene: 10. Germline assignment: CDR1 SEHNR and CDR2 FQNEAQ (reference sequence). This CDR3 contains 17 residues. CDR3 bases: TGTGCCAGCAGCTTAAGGGAGCTAGCGGAGTTCACAGATACGCAGTATTTT. Translated, it gives CASSLRELAEFTDTQYF.

This sequence joins TRBV7-9 and TRBJ2-1; the D gene is possibly TRBD1 (6 bases). The CDR3 is 17 amino acids. Germline V lookup: CDR1 SEHNR, CDR2 FQNEAQ (reference sequence). Between the trimmed V and J ends, which lost 3 bases and 0 bases, there was a span of 15 bases. The CDR3 region has the DNA TGTGCCAGCAGCTTGGTAGACAGGTTTAGCTCCTACAATGAGCAGTTCTTC. Translating it yields CASSLVDRFSSYNEQFF. Full variable domain (remainder filled in from reference TRBV7-9 and TRBJ2-1): DTGVSQNPRHKITKRGQNVTFRCDPISEHNRLYWYRQTLGQGPEFLTYFQNEAQLEKSRLLSDRFSAERPKGSFSTLEIQRTEQGDSAMYLCASSLVDRFSSYNEQFFGPGTRLTVL.

The chain is built from TRBV28 and TRBJ2-7; the D is unclear. Trimming cost V 2 bases and J 3 bases, with 11 bases left between them. The length of the CDR3 is 14 residues. Germline assignment: CDR1 MDHEN and CDR2 SYDVKM. The CDR3 spells CASSLRGPYYEQYF. CDR3 nucleotide sequence: TGTGCCAGCAGTTTACGAGGTCCGTACTACGAGCAGTACTTC.

J is TRBJ2-1 and V is TRBV30; D is undetermined. The germline gives CDR1 GTSNPN, CDR2 SVGIG (reference sequence). Between the trimmed V and J ends, which lost 3 bases and 6 bases, there was a span of 6 bases. CDR3 length: 11 residues. The CDR3 DNA reads as TGTGCCTGGAGCTACCTCAATGAGCAGTTCTTC. Translating gives CAWSYLNEQFF.

The chain joins TRBV4-2 to TRBJ2-7, with TRBD2 identical over 9 bases. The CDR3 loop spans 14 amino acids. The germline gives CDR1 LGHNA, CDR2 YNFKEQ. The trim removed 7 bases at V and 0 bases at J, leaving 4 bases unmatched. The DNA of the CDR3 is TGTGCCAGCACCCGGACTAGCGACTCCTACGAGCAGTACTTC. Encoded protein: CASTRTSDSYEQYF.

V and J are TRBV28 and TRBJ2-3; D might be TRBD1 (6 bases). Germline V gene sequence: CDR1 MDHEN, CDR2 SYDVKM. The V and J ends lost 6 bases and 4 bases respectively, with 14 bases between them. CDR3 length: 14 amino acids. Here the CDR3 reads CASSPGQLPDTQYF. The CDR3 DNA is TGTGCCAGCAGCCCTGGACAGTTGCCAGATACGCAGTATTTT.